This T cell receptor beta chain was sequenced for a study of blood T cells in healthy people across ages. A second PCR of 7 to 11 cycles used a sample-barcoded 5' primer and a J-beta primer mix. TCRdb reprocessed the 5' RACE reads with MiXCR, giving one entry per CDR3 protein. The sample carries about 840,000 distinct CDR3 sequences, about 27% recorded once. The germline V gene has CDR1 DFQATT and CDR2 SNEGSKA (reference sequence). V lost 4 bases and J lost 0, with 13 bases in between. There are 14 residues in the CDR3. These sequences were also reported in another study, on T cells of mothers and their children.

The chain links TRBV20-1 to TRBJ2-7; D is possibly TRBD2 (5 bases). Sequenced: blood. This sequence originates from a middle-aged woman in good health. CDR3: CSATRGLPSYEQYF. DNA of the CDR3: TGCAGTGCTACCCGGGGTCTCCCCTCCTACGAGCAGTACTTC.